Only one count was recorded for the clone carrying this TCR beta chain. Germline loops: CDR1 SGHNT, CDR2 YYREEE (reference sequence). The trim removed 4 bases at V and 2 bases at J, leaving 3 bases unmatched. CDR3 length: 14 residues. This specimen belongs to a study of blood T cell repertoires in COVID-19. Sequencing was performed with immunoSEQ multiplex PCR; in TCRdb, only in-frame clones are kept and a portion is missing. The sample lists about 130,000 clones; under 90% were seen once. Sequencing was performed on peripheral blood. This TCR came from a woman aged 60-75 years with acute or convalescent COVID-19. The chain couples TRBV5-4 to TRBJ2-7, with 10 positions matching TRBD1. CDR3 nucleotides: TGTGCCAGCAGCCGGGACAGGGGTACCTACGAGCAGTACTTC. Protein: CASSRDRGTYEQYF.